This T cell receptor (beta chain) stems from a study of cytomegalovirus exposure and HLA in healthy donors. Turning to the study itself: The 120 or so validation repertoires were reported in a later analysis to have been generated on the same platform as the approximately 700 first-cohort repertoires.

The V and J ends lost 7 bases and 2 bases, in that order; junction bases with no gene match: 5. This CDR3 region has 15 residues. The V gene's germline CDR1 is MDHEN and CDR2 SYDVKM. Measured with immunoSEQ multiplex PCR; TCRdb has only the in-frame clones, and not every one. The repertoire consists of hundreds of thousands of clones, with around 90% occurring once and the leading ten covering around 3.1%. The gene calls are TRBV28 and TRBJ2-2, with TRBD2 matching 9 bases. The sequencing sample was made of PBMCs. The receptor's source is a woman aged 25 to 45 in good health and CMV-seronegative. The CDR3 DNA is TGTGCCAGCATAGCGGGAGCACACAACACCGGGGAGCTGTTTTTT. Amino acid sequence: CASIAGAHNTGELFF.